This T cell receptor (beta chain) derives from a study of a mutant IDH1 vaccine in newly diagnosed glioma. Time point denoted: week 11, during vaccination. Vaccination used 300 ug of mutant IDH1 20-mer peptide per dose, with topical imiquimod. The CDR3 runs to 14 residues. Per germline, CDR1 SNHLY and CDR2 FYNNEI. The ends were cut back, 7 bases at V and 0 bases at J, with 13 bases in the middle. This clone appeared once. Its target is unknown. The method was immunoSEQ multiplex PCR; TCRdb's version includes in-frame clones alone and lacks a portion of them. This table has about 52,000 clones, 90% to 95% appearing once.

The specimen comprised PBMCs, sampled from a glioma patient whose treatment included an IDH1 peptide vaccine. The source of this sequence is a man in his fifties with glioma. V usage is TRBV2 and J usage is TRBJ2-7; a weak D match, TRBD1 (6 bases). CDR3 DNA: TGTGCCAGCAAAAAACAGGGTAGCTCCTACGAGCAGTACTTC. This sequence encodes CASKKQGSSYEQYF.